A selection of T cell receptor beta chains follows, all from one sample in a study of blood T cell repertoires in COVID-19. Clones were sequenced by immunoSEQ multiplex PCR, and TCRdb holds only the in-frame ones, with some missing. The table includes about 340,000 clones, under 95% detected once. Sequencing was performed on peripheral blood. These TCRs come from a young woman who had recovered from COVID-19. Both conserved end residues are part of each CDR3. The D gene is left open where the match is weak. The size of a clone is reported for some rows only, either as once, few or many, or as a class for expanded clones.

V gene: TRBV9; clone size: -; D gene: TRBD2; J gene: TRBJ2-3; CDR3 protein: CASSPDALGGGDTDTQYF; CDR3 DNA: TGTGCCAGCAGCCCCGACGCCTTAGGCGGGGGGGACACAGATACGCAGTATTTT
V gene: TRBV30; clone size: -; D gene: TRBD2; J gene: TRBJ2-1; CDR3 protein: CAFAPTAGGYNEQFF; CDR3 DNA: TGTGCCTTTGCCCCCACGGCGGGAGGGTACAATGAGCAGTTCTTC
V gene: TRBV7-9; clone size: once; D gene: TRBD2; J gene: TRBJ2-1; CDR3 protein: CASSSGLAGARYNEQFF; CDR3 DNA: TGTGCCAGCAGCTCCGGACTAGCGGGAGCGCGGTACAATGAGCAGTTCTTC
V gene: TRBV7-2; clone size: -; D gene: -; J gene: TRBJ2-1; CDR3 protein: CASSLSASYNEQFF; CDR3 DNA: TGTGCCAGCAGCTTAAGCGCCTCCTACAATGAGCAGTTCTTC
V gene: TRBV29-1; clone size: -; D gene: -; J gene: TRBJ1-2; CDR3 protein: CSAARGLDGYTF; CDR3 DNA: TGCAGCGCCGCGCGGGGGTTGGACGGCTACACCTTC
V gene: TRBV15; clone size: -; D gene: -; J gene: TRBJ1-6; CDR3 protein: CATSRAPHSPLHF; CDR3 DNA: TGTGCCACCAGCAGAGCCCCACACTCACCCCTCCACTTT
V gene: TRBV6-1; clone size: -; D gene: TRBD2; J gene: TRBJ2-5; CDR3 protein: CASSELAGVATQYF; CDR3 DNA: TGTGCCAGCAGTGAGCTAGCGGGAGTGGCGACCCAGTACTTC
V gene: TRBV18; clone size: once; D gene: TRBD1; J gene: TRBJ2-1; CDR3 protein: CASSTDRAGYNEQFF; CDR3 DNA: TGTGCCAGCTCCACCGACAGGGCAGGTTACAATGAGCAGTTCTTC
V gene: TRBV5-5; clone size: -; D gene: TRBD1; J gene: TRBJ2-5; CDR3 protein: CASSPIYRGRETQYF; CDR3 DNA: TGTGCCAGCAGCCCTATTTACAGGGGACGAGAGACCCAGTACTTC
V gene: TRBV7-9; clone size: -; D gene: TRBD2; J gene: TRBJ2-1; CDR3 protein: CASSFLAGVIYNEQFF; CDR3 DNA: TGTGCCAGCAGCTTCCTAGCGGGAGTAATTTACAATGAGCAGTTCTTC
V gene: TRBV18; clone size: -; D gene: TRBD1; J gene: TRBJ1-4; CDR3 protein: CASSPGQVPEKLFF; CDR3 DNA: TGTGCCAGCTCACCGGGACAGGTTCCTGAAAAACTGTTTTTT
V gene: TRBV5-4; clone size: -; D gene: TRBD2; J gene: TRBJ2-1; CDR3 protein: CARLADSSYNEQFF; CDR3 DNA: TGTGCCAGACTAGCGGACAGCTCCTACAATGAGCAGTTCTTC
V gene: TRBV9; clone size: -; D gene: -; J gene: TRBJ1-6; CDR3 protein: CASSAGTRGNSPLHF; CDR3 DNA: TGTGCCAGCAGCGCCGGGACAAGGGGCAATTCACCCCTCCACTTT
V gene: TRBV5-1; clone size: -; D gene: -; J gene: TRBJ1-3; CDR3 protein: CASSIDTDISGNTIYF; CDR3 DNA: TGCGCCAGCAGTATAGACACGGACATCTCTGGAAACACCATATATTTT
V gene: TRBV5-1; clone size: -; D gene: TRBD2; J gene: TRBJ2-3; CDR3 protein: CASSLVFGVAGGGDTQYF; CDR3 DNA: TGCGCCAGCAGCTTGGTTTTTGGCGTAGCGGGAGGAGGAGATACGCAGTATTTT
V gene: TRBV6-5; clone size: -; D gene: TRBD2; J gene: TRBJ2-1; CDR3 protein: CASSPSSGNHNEQFF; CDR3 DNA: TGTGCCAGCAGTCCATCTAGCGGGAACCACAATGAGCAGTTCTTC
V gene: TRBV20-1; clone size: few; D gene: -; J gene: TRBJ1-2; CDR3 protein: CSASEGHYRDYGYTF; CDR3 DNA: TGCAGTGCTAGTGAAGGACATTACAGAGACTATGGCTACACCTTC
V gene: TRBV19; clone size: -; D gene: TRBD1; J gene: TRBJ1-1; CDR3 protein: CASQDRGPEAFF; CDR3 DNA: TGTGCCAGCCAGGACAGGGGCCCTGAAGCTTTCTTT
V gene: TRBV18; clone size: -; D gene: -; J gene: TRBJ1-2; CDR3 protein: CASSPADNYGYTF; CDR3 DNA: TGTGCCAGCTCACCAGCGGATAACTATGGCTACACCTTC
V gene: TRBV18; clone size: few; D gene: -; J gene: TRBJ2-2; CDR3 protein: CASSPSGDTGELFF; CDR3 DNA: TGTGCCAGCTCACCTTCAGGGGACACCGGGGAGCTGTTTTTT
V gene: TRBV19; clone size: -; D gene: TRBD2; J gene: TRBJ2-4; CDR3 protein: CASSRGTSGGNIQYF; CDR3 DNA: TGTGCCAGTAGTCGCGGGACTAGCGGGGGAAACATTCAGTACTTC
V gene: TRBV6-5; clone size: -; D gene: -; J gene: TRBJ2-3; CDR3 protein: CASLGTLAQYF; CDR3 DNA: TGTGCCAGCCTAGGTACCCTCGCGCAGTATTTT
V gene: TRBV6-6; clone size: few; D gene: -; J gene: TRBJ2-1; CDR3 protein: CASNLATSSYNEQFF; CDR3 DNA: TGTGCCAGCAACCTAGCGACAAGCTCCTACAATGAGCAGTTCTTC
V gene: TRBV19; clone size: -; D gene: -; J gene: TRBJ1-2; CDR3 protein: CASSPIGEPTGGYTF; CDR3 DNA: TGTGCCAGTAGCCCCATAGGTGAACCAACGGGAGGCTACACCTTC
V gene: TRBV9; clone size: -; D gene: -; J gene: TRBJ2-1; CDR3 protein: CASNRAAQVDNEQFF; CDR3 DNA: TGTGCCAGCAACCGAGCGGCCCAAGTAGACAATGAGCAGTTCTTC
V gene: TRBV27; clone size: few; D gene: TRBD2; J gene: TRBJ2-1; CDR3 protein: CASSSGTSGRGEQFF; CDR3 DNA: TGTGCCAGCAGCTCCGGGACTAGCGGGAGAGGTGAGCAGTTCTTC
V gene: TRBV11-2; clone size: -; D gene: -; J gene: TRBJ1-1; CDR3 protein: CASSLDPQNTEAFF; CDR3 DNA: TGTGCCAGCAGCTTAGATCCACAGAACACTGAAGCTTTCTTT
V gene: TRBV7-9; clone size: -; D gene: TRBD1; J gene: TRBJ2-5; CDR3 protein: CASNPGRQGTWEQETQYF; CDR3 DNA: TGTGCCAGCAACCCGGGGAGACAGGGTACTTGGGAACAAGAGACCCAGTACTTC
V gene: TRBV4-1; clone size: once; D gene: TRBD1; J gene: TRBJ2-2; CDR3 protein: CASSQAFRGQGNTGELFF; CDR3 DNA: TGCGCCAGCAGCCAAGCGTTTCGGGGACAGGGGAACACCGGGGAGCTGTTTTTT
V gene: TRBV5-6; clone size: -; D gene: -; J gene: TRBJ2-2; CDR3 protein: CASQGQPSSGELFF; CDR3 DNA: TGTGCCAGCCAAGGACAGCCCTCCTCCGGGGAGCTGTTTTTT
V gene: TRBV7-9; clone size: -; D gene: -; J gene: TRBJ1-1; CDR3 protein: CASSSPVDTEAFF; CDR3 DNA: TGTGCCAGCAGCTCCCCGGTGGACACTGAAGCTTTCTTT
V gene: TRBV5-4; clone size: -; D gene: TRBD2; J gene: TRBJ2-2; CDR3 protein: CASSKTGTSGFLGTGELFF; CDR3 DNA: TGTGCCAGCAGCAAAACCGGGACTAGCGGGTTCCTGGGGACCGGGGAGCTGTTTTTT
V gene: TRBV12-3/TRBV12-4; clone size: -; D gene: TRBD1; J gene: TRBJ1-1; CDR3 protein: CASSQQGRTEAFF; CDR3 DNA: TGTGCCAGCAGCCAACAGGGGAGGACTGAAGCTTTCTTT
V gene: TRBV11-3; clone size: -; D gene: -; J gene: TRBJ1-5; CDR3 protein: CASSLGSGQPQHF; CDR3 DNA: TGTGCCAGCAGCTTAGGTTCCGGTCAGCCCCAGCATTTT
V gene: TRBV30; clone size: -; D gene: -; J gene: TRBJ2-3; CDR3 protein: CAWRKVAAADTQYF; CDR3 DNA: TGTGCCTGGCGAAAAGTAGCGGCCGCTGATACGCAGTATTTT
V gene: TRBV6-1; clone size: -; D gene: -; J gene: TRBJ2-2; CDR3 protein: CASSESYPGELFF; CDR3 DNA: TGTGCCAGCAGTGAATCCTATCCCGGGGAGCTGTTTTTT
V gene: TRBV7-9; clone size: -; D gene: -; J gene: TRBJ1-1; CDR3 protein: CASSLGVGQNTEAFF; CDR3 DNA: TGTGCCAGCAGCTTAGGGGTGGGCCAGAACACTGAAGCTTTCTTT
V gene: TRBV3-1/TRBV3-2; clone size: -; D gene: -; J gene: TRBJ1-1; CDR3 protein: CASSRGLFLNTEAFF; CDR3 DNA: TGTGCCAGCAGCCGAGGACTCTTTCTAAACACTGAAGCTTTCTTT
V gene: TRBV30; clone size: once; D gene: TRBD1; J gene: TRBJ1-2; CDR3 protein: CAWSVQGGYGYTF; CDR3 DNA: TGTGCCTGGAGTGTACAGGGGGGCTATGGCTACACCTTC
V gene: TRBV7-2; clone size: -; D gene: TRBD2; J gene: TRBJ2-1; CDR3 protein: CASSLEAGTTPYNEQFF; CDR3 DNA: TGTGCCAGCAGCTTAGAGGCGGGGACTACCCCCTACAATGAGCAGTTCTTC
V gene: TRBV18; clone size: -; D gene: TRBD1; J gene: TRBJ1-2; CDR3 protein: CASSPRGELYGYTF; CDR3 DNA: TGTGCCAGCTCTCCCAGGGGGGAGCTCTATGGCTACACCTTC
V gene: TRBV5-4; clone size: -; D gene: TRBD2; J gene: TRBJ2-3; CDR3 protein: CASSLSGSTDTQYF; CDR3 DNA: TGTGCCAGCAGCCTTAGCGGGAGCACAGATACGCAGTATTTT
V gene: TRBV25-1; clone size: -; D gene: TRBD1; J gene: TRBJ1-4; CDR3 protein: CASSDQDRVRLFF; CDR3 DNA: TGTGCCAGCAGTGACCAAGACAGGGTGAGACTGTTTTTT
V gene: TRBV7-2; clone size: -; D gene: -; J gene: TRBJ2-3; CDR3 protein: CASSSRYGADTQYF; CDR3 DNA: TGTGCCAGCAGCTCACGGTACGGGGCAGATACGCAGTATTTT
V gene: TRBV19; clone size: -; D gene: -; J gene: TRBJ1-6; CDR3 protein: CASSPGGNSPLHF; CDR3 DNA: TGTGCCAGTAGCCCGGGGGGAAATTCACCCCTCCACTTT
V gene: TRBV6-1; clone size: -; D gene: TRBD1; J gene: TRBJ1-1; CDR3 protein: CASSEGTGPGEAFF; CDR3 DNA: TGTGCCAGCAGTGAAGGGACAGGTCCGGGTGAAGCTTTCTTT
V gene: TRBV5-4; clone size: -; D gene: TRBD1; J gene: TRBJ1-5; CDR3 protein: CASSSDRGPQHF; CDR3 DNA: TGTGCCAGCAGCTCGGACAGGGGACCCCAGCATTTT